A single sample gave rise to the 11 T cell receptor beta chains below, sequenced in a study of cytomegalovirus exposure and HLA in healthy donors. PCR employed 60 Vbeta and 13 Jbeta primers. TCRdb keeps only in-frame clones here, not all; method: immunoSEQ multiplex PCR. The profile covers about 130,000 clones, with around four fifths appearing a single time and more than 0.9% taken by the ten largest. The sequenced sample was PBMCs. The source is a boy aged 5 to 17 in good health and CMV-seronegative.

The chain employs TRBV5-1 and TRBJ1-4; D perhaps matches TRBD1 (5 bases). Trimming removed 2 bases from V and 5 bases from J, with 16 bases in between. CDR3 length equals 16 residues. Looked up from germline, CDR1 is SGHRS and CDR2 is YFSETQ. This CDR3 is CASSFDRQAGNEKLFF. CDR3 sequence (DNA): TGCGCCAGCAGCTTCGACCGTCAAGCAGGGAATGAAAAACTGTTTTTT.

The CDR3 loop reads CASGGLGADTQYF. DNA of the CDR3: TGTGCCAGCGGGGGACTAGGAGCAGATACGCAGTATTTT. This chain connects TRBV7-9 to TRBJ2-3, with 8 positions matching TRBD2. The CDR3 consists of 13 residues. Germline V CDR1 and CDR2: SEHNR, FQNEAQ (reference sequence). J lost 4 bases, V lost 8 bases, and 5 bases had no gene match.

The gene calls are TRBV29-1 and TRBJ2-7, with D hard to call. Germline values: CDR1 SQVTM, CDR2 ANQGSEA. The CDR3 contains 12 residues. Trimming left V 7 bases short and J 0 bases short, with 10 bases between. The CDR3 sequence is CSADTGSYEQYF. The CDR3 DNA is TGCAGCGCCGACACCGGCTCCTACGAGCAGTACTTC.

The V gene is TRBV7-9, the J gene TRBJ2-1; TRBD2 agrees at 14 bases. CDR1 is SEHNR and CDR2 is FQNEAQ in the germline V gene (reference sequence). The CDR3 is 18 residues long. With 3 bases clipped from V and 9 bases from J, the junction kept 13 bases outside the gene matches. The CDR3 nucleotides are TGTGCCAGCAGCTTTTCCACCTCGACTAGCGGGAGGGCCAGTGAGCAGTTCTTC. Its protein product is CASSFSTSTSGRASEQFF.

This clone was seen just once. The chain combines TRBV5-1 with TRBJ2-3; 14 nucleotides line up with TRBD2. J was trimmed by 9 bases and V by 5 bases; bases with no gene match: 14. There are 17 residues in the CDR3. Germline V gives CDR1 SGHRS, CDR2 YFSETQ. The CDR3 DNA reads as TGCGCCAGCAGTTCCGGGACTAGCGGGGGAGGAAAAGGCACGCAGTATTTT. Translation: CASSSGTSGGGKGTQYF.

The chain links TRBV27 to TRBJ2-7, with 9 bases lining up with TRBD2. The germline CDR1 and CDR2 sequences are MNHEY and SMNVEV (reference sequence). J gave up 1 base and V 8 bases, and 9 bases lay outside the gene matches. The CDR3 is 15 residues long. Written as DNA, the CDR3 is TGTGCCAGCCGTATTTTAGCGGGGGAATCCTACGAGCAGTACTTC. As protein: CASRILAGESYEQYF.

The CDR3 sequence: CAWRSGVYEQYF. CDR3 DNA: TGTGCCTGGAGGAGCGGGGTTTACGAGCAGTACTTC. V is TRBV30 and J is TRBJ2-7; 7 bases agree with TRBD2. The CDR3 is 12 residues long. The V segment lost 3 bases and the J segment 4 bases; nucleotides outside the gene matches: 3. Germline V gives CDR1 GTSNPN, CDR2 SVGIG (reference sequence).

The sample holds a few counts of this clone. The chain uses TRBV7-3 and TRBJ2-7, with a weak D call TRBD2 (5 bases). The V end was cut by 6 bases, the J end by 0 bases, with 15 bases between. The germline V gene has CDR1 SGHTA and CDR2 FQGTGA. This CDR3 region has 15 residues. The CDR3 nucleotides are TGTGCCAGCAGTCTAGCAGGCAGTTTCTCCTACGAGCAGTACTTC. As protein: CASSLAGSFSYEQYF.

This clone was recorded a few times. The gene calls are TRBV6-6 and TRBJ1-1; 10 bases are shared with TRBD1. J gave up 3 bases and V 6 bases, and 4 bases lay outside the gene matches. The CDR3 has 14 residues. Germline CDR1 is MNHNY and CDR2 is SVGAGI (reference sequence). This CDR3 is CASSGQGVDTEAFF. CDR3 DNA: TGTGCCAGCAGCGGACAGGGGGTAGACACTGAAGCTTTCTTT.

The chain has TRBV13 and TRBJ2-5; D perhaps matches TRBD1 (5 bases). Germline V gene sequence: CDR1 PRHDT, CDR2 FYEKMQ (reference sequence). V lost 0 bases to trimming and J lost 6 bases, with 8 bases between them. The CDR3 spans 13 residues. Here the CDR3 DNA reads TGTGCCAGCAGCTTAGGCAGGACACAGACCCAGTACTTC. It codes for CASSLGRTQTQYF.

The CDR3 reads CASSLVIGRTYEQYF. The CDR3 region has the DNA TGTGCCAGCAGCCTTGTTATAGGGAGAACCTACGAGCAGTACTTC. The J gene is TRBJ2-7, the V gene TRBV5-5, with D perhaps TRBD2 (5 bases). Germline V gene sequence: CDR1 SGHKS, CDR2 YYEKEE (reference sequence). The CDR3 runs 15 residues. The V and J ends lost 4 bases and 2 bases respectively, with 16 bases between them.